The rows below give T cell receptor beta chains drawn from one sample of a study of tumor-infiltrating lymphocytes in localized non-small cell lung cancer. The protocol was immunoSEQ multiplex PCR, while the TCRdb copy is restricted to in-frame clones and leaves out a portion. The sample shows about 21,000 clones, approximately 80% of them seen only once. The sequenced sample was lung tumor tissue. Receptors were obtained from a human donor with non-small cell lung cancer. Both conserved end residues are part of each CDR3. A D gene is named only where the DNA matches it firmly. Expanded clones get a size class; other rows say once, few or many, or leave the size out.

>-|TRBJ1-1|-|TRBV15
TGTGCCACCAGCAGAGATCGTAACGAAGCTTTCTTT
CATSRDRNEAFF
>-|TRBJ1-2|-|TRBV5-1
TGCGCCAGCAGCTTGGGGCAAGGCGATGGCTACACCTTC
CASSLGQGDGYTF
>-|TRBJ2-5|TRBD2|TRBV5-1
TGCGCCAGCACTAGCGGGAGTGGGGAGACCCAGTACTTC
CASTSGSGETQYF
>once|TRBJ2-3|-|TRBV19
TGTGCCAGTAGTATAGGCGGCCAACGGAGGGATACGCAGTATTTT
CASSIGGQRRDTQYF
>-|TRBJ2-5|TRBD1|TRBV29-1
TGCAGCGCTCCAAACAGGGGACAAGAGACCCAGTACTTC
CSAPNRGQETQYF
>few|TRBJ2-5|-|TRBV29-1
TGCAGCGTTGGCCCCCAAGAGACCCAGTACTTC
CSVGPQETQYF
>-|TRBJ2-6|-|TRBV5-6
TGTGCCAGCAGCTTAATCTCTGGGGCCAACGTCCTGACTTTC
CASSLISGANVLTF
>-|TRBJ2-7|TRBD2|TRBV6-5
TGTGCCAGCACCCCCGGGACTAGCGGGAGCGAGCAGTACTTC
CASTPGTSGSEQYF
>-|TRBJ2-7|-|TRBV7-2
TGTGCCAGCACATTCTTAGCGGACTCCTACGAGCAGTACTTC
CASTFLADSYEQYF
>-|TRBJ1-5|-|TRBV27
TGTGCCAGCAGTTTAATAGGGAGCAATCAGCCCCAGCATTTT
CASSLIGSNQPQHF
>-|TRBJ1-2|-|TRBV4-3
TGCGCCAGCAGCCAAGATAACCGAGCTAACTATGGCTACACCTTC
CASSQDNRANYGYTF
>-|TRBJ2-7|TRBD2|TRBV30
TGTGCCTTTCAAGCGGGGTCCACCTACGAGCAGTACTTC
CAFQAGSTYEQYF
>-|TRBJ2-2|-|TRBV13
TGTGCCAGCAGCTCGATTAACCCCTGGGACCACTCGTTCGGGGAGCTGTTTTTT
CASSSINPWDHSFGELFF
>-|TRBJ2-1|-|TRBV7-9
TGTGCCAGCAGCTTTGGCAGGGTAAAACACAATGAGCAGTTCTTC
CASSFGRVKHNEQFF
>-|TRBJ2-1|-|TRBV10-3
TGTGCCATCAGTGAGCAAGTGGGCAATGAGCAGTTCTTC
CAISEQVGNEQFF
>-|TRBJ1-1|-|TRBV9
TGTGCCAGCAGCCCCCCGACAGGACTGATGAACACTGAAGCTTTCTTT
CASSPPTGLMNTEAFF
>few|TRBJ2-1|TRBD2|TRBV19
TGTGCCAGTTATAGCGGGAAGACGTACAATGAGCAGTTCTTC
CASYSGKTYNEQFF
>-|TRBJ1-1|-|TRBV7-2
TGTGCCAGCAGCTTATCTGACACCTTGAACACTGAAGCTTTCTTT
CASSLSDTLNTEAFF
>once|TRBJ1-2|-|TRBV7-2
TGTGCCAGCAGCTTAGACCCGACAGTCTTGGGGCGTGGCTACACCTTC
CASSLDPTVLGRGYTF
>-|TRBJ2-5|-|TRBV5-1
TGCGCCAGCAGCTTGGCCGGGAACCCCCAAGAGACCCAGTACTTC
CASSLAGNPQETQYF
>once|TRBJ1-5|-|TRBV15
TGTGCCACCAGCAGAGAAGGGGGTGGTCAGCCCCAGCATTTT
CATSREGGGQPQHF
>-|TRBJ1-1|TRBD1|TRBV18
TGTGCCAGCTCACGGGACAGGAACACTGAAGCTTTCTTT
CASSRDRNTEAFF
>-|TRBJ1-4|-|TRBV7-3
TGTGCCAGCAGCTTAGGACAGAATGAAAAACTGTTTTTT
CASSLGQNEKLFF
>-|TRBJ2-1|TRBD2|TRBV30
TGTGCCTGGTTGCGGTTCCGGACATTCGGACTAGCGGACTCCTACAATGAGCAGTTCTTC
CAWLRFRTFGLADSYNEQFF
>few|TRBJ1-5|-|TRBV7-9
TGTGCCAGCAGCTATAGCCCGGGGCAGCCCCAGCATTTT
CASSYSPGQPQHF
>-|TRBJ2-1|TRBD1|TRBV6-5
TGTGCCAGCAGTCCGCGGACAGGCGTGGATGAGCAGTTCTTC
CASSPRTGVDEQFF